This TCR beta chain was profiled in a study of early T cells in non-severe SARS-CoV-2 infection. In regard to this clonotype: Its antigen is still unknown.

The CDR3 is made up of 15 amino acids. From germline, CDR1 is SGHRS and CDR2 YFSETQ. Trimming removed 2 bases at V and 2 bases at J, with 10 bases between. Overall study findings and caveats: Anti-spike CD8 responses were favored by VDJdb matching, which missed private and CD4 specificities.

TCRdb processed the 5' RACE reads anew with MiXCR; each CDR3 protein has one entry. The data contain some 97,000 distinct CDR3 sequences, more than 9.5% of them singletons. The sequenced sample was whole blood, obtained at baseline. This sequence was found in an adult who was a healthcare worker with PCR-confirmed SARS-CoV-2 infection or an uninfected control (not recorded which). The chain recombines TRBV5-1 with TRBJ1-4; D is unclear. The CDR3 loop reads CASSLSPGTNEKLFF. CDR3 in DNA: TGCGCCAGCAGCTTATCCCCCGGCACTAATGAAAAACTGTTTTTT.